These 5 T cell receptor beta chains were sequenced from one sample in a study of blood T cell repertoires in COVID-19. Some clones are missing from TCRdb's copy, which holds only in-frame ones; the method was immunoSEQ multiplex PCR. Of hundreds of thousands of clones in the sample, just under 90% are singletons; the top ten hold roughly a tenth. The sequenced sample was PBMCs or T cells enriched from blood (not recorded which). The receptors stem from a woman in her 50s who had recovered from COVID-19.

J is TRBJ1-1 and V is TRBV3-1 (or the pseudogene TRBV3-2); D is undetermined. Germline CDR1 reads LGHDT; CDR2 reads YNNKEL (reference sequence). The CDR3 covers 14 residues. V was clipped by 6 bases and J by 1 base, with 12 bases between them. The CDR3 bases are TGTGCCAGCAGGGCACAAGCGACGAACACTGAAGCTTTCTTT. Amino acids: CASRAQATNTEAFF.

This clone has a handful of counts. J is TRBJ1-2 and V is TRBV6-5; D not certain. CDR1 is MNHEY, CDR2 SVGAGI, per germline. The CDR3 loop spans 12 amino acids. Trimming stripped 8 bases from V and 0 bases from J, with 7 bases between. Here the CDR3 reads CASSQANYGYTF. In nucleotides, the CDR3 is TGTGCCAGCTCCCAGGCTAACTATGGCTACACCTTC.

The chain has TRBV9 and TRBJ2-3; D is uncertain. The CDR3 loop spans 13 amino acids. Germline loops: CDR1 SGDLS, CDR2 YYNGEE. Trimming left V 0 bases short and J 3 bases short, with 5 bases between. The CDR3 bases are TGTGCCAGCAGCGTAGCGGTGACAGATACGCAGTATTTT. This codes for CASSVAVTDTQYF.

V and J are TRBV28 and TRBJ2-7; 7 bases map to TRBD2. This CDR3 has 14 residues. Germline V gene sequence: CDR1 MDHEN, CDR2 SYDVKM. V gave up 5 bases and J gave up 2 bases; unmatched junction bases: 6. The CDR3 sequence: CASSDPTSTYEQYF. The CDR3, as DNA: TGTGCCAGCAGTGACCCGACTAGCACCTACGAGCAGTACTTC.

The V gene is TRBV2, the J gene TRBJ2-2; 10 bases align to TRBD2. Trimming cost V 8 bases and J 5 bases; bases outside gene matches: 8. This CDR3 is built from 15 residues. Germline CDR1 and CDR2: SNHLY and FYNNEI. The CDR3 region has the DNA TGTGCCAGCGGGGCTAGCGGGGGCCAGACCGGGGAGCTGTTTTTT. Translated, it gives CASGASGGQTGELFF. Drawing the rest from reference TRBV2 and TRBJ2-2, the complete variable domain is EPEVTQTPSHQVTQMGQEVILRCVPISNHLYFYWYRQILGQKVEFLVSFYNNEISEKSEIFDDQFSVERPDGSNFTLKIRSTKLEDSAMYFCASGASGGQTGELFFGEGSRLTVL.